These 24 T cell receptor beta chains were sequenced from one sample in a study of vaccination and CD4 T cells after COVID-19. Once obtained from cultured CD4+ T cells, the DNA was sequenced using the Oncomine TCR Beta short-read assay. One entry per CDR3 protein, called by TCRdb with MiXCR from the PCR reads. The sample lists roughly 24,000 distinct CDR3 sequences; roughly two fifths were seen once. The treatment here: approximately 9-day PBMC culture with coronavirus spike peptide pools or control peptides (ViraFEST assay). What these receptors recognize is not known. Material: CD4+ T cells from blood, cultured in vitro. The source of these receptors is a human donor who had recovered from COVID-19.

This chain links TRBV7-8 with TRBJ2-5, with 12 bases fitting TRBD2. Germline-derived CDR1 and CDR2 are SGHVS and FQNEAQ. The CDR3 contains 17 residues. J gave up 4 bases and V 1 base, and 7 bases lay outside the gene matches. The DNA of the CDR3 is TGTGCCAGCAGCTTAGATGGGCTAGCGGGAGGGTCAGAGACCCAGTACTTC. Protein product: CASSLDGLAGGSETQYF.

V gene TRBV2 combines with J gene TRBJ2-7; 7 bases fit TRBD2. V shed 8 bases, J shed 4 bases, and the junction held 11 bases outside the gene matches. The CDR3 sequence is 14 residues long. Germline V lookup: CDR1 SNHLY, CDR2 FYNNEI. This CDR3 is CASGLREDGYEQYF. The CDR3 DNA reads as TGTGCCAGCGGATTACGGGAGGATGGATACGAGCAGTACTTC. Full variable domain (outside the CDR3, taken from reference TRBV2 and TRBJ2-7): EPEVTQTPSHQVTQMGQEVILRCVPISNHLYFYWYRQILGQKVEFLVSFYNNEISEKSEIFDDQFSVERPDGSNFTLKIRSTKLEDSAMYFCASGLREDGYEQYFGPGTRLTVT.

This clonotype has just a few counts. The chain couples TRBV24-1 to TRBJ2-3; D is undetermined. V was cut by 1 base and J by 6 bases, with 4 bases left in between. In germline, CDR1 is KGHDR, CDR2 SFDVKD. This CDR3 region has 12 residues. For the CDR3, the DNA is TGTGCCACCAGTGATTTAAGGGATACGCAGTATTTT. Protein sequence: CATSDLRDTQYF.

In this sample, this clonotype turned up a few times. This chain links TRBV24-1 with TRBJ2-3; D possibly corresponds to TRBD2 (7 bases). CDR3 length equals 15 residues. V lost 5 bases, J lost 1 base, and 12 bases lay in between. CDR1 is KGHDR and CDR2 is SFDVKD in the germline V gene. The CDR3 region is CATSVWGGGTDTQYF. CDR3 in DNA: TGTGCCACCAGTGTTTGGGGGGGCGGCACAGATACGCAGTATTTT.

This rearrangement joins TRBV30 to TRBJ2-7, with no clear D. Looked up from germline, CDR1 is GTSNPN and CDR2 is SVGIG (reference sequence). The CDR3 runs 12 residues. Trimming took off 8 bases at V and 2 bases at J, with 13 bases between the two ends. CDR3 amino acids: CARQGPAYEQYF. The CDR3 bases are TGTGCCCGACAAGGACCTGCCTACGAGCAGTACTTC.

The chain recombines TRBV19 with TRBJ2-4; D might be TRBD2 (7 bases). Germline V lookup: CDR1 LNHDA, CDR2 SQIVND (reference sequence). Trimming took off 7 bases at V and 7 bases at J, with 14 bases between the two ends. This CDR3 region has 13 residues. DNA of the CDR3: TGTGCCAGTACCGGGGGGCCGGGGAACATTCAGTACTTC. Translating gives CASTGGPGNIQYF.

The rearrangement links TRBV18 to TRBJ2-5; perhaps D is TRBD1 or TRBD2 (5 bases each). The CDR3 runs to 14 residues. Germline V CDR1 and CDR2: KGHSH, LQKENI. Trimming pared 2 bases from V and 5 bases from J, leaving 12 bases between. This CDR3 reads CASSPGSGRETQYF. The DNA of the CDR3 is TGTGCCAGCTCACCAGGGTCGGGGCGCGAGACCCAGTACTTC.

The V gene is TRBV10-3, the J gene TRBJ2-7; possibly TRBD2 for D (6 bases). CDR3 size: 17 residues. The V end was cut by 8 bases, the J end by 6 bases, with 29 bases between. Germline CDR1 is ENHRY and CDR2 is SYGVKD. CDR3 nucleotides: TGTGCCATCCGAAACGCGGTCATCGGGGCGGGAAAGGCCGAGCAGTACTTC. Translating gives CAIRNAVIGAGKAEQYF.

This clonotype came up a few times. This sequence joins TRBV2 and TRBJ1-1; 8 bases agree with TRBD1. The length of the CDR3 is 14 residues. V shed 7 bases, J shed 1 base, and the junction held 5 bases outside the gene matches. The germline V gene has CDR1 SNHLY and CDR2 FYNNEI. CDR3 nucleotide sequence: TGTGCCAGCAATCCGACAGGGGAGAACACTGAAGCTTTCTTT. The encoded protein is CASNPTGENTEAFF.

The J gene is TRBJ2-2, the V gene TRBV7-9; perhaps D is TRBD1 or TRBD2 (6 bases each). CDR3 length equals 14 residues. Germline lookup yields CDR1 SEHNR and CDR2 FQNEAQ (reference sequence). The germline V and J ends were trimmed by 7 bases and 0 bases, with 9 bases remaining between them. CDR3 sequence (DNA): TGTGCCAGCACGGGGGCCGCGAACACCGGGGAGCTGTTTTTT. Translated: CASTGAANTGELFF.

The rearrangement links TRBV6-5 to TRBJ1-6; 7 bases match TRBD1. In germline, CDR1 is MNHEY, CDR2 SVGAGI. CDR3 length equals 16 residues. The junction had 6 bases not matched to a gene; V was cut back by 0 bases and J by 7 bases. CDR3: CASSYSIQGGNSPLHF. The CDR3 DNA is TGTGCCAGCAGTTACTCGATTCAGGGGGGAAATTCACCCCTCCACTTT.

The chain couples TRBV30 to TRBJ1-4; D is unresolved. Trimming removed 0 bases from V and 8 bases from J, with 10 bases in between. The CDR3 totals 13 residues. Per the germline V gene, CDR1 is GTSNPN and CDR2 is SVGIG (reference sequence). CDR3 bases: TGTGCCTGGAGTGTAAAGGCCAGGGAAAAACTGTTTTTT. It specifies CAWSVKAREKLFF.

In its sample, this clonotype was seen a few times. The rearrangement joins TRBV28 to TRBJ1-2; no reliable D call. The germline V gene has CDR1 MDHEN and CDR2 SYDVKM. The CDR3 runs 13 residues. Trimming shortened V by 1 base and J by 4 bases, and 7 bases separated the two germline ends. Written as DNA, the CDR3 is TGTGCCAGCAGTTTATCCTCGACCTATGGCTACACCTTC. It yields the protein CASSLSSTYGYTF.

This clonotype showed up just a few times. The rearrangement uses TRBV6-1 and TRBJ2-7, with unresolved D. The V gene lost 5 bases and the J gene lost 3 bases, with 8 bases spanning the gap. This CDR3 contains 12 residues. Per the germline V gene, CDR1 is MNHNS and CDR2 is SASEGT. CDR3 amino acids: CASSPQNYEQYF. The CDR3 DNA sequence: TGTGCCAGCAGTCCCCAAAACTACGAGCAGTACTTC.

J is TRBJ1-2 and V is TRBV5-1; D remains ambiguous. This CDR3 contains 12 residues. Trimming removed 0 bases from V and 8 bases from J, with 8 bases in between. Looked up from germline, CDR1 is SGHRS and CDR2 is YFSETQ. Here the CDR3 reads CASSLEAAGYTF. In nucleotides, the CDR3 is TGCGCCAGCAGCTTGGAGGCGGCGGGCTACACCTTC.

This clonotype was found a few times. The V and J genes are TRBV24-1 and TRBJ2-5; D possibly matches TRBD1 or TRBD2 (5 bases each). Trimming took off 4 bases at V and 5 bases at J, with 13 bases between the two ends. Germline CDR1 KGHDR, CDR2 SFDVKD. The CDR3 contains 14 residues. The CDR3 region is CATSERGVGETQYF. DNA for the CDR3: TGTGCCACCAGTGAAAGGGGAGTGGGTGAGACCCAGTACTTC.

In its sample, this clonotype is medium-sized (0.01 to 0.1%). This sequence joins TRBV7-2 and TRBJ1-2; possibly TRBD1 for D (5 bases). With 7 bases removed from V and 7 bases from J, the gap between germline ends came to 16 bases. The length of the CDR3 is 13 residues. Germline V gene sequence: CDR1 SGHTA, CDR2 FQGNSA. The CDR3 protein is CASTVDGGGGYTF. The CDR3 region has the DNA TGTGCCAGCACCGTTGACGGCGGGGGTGGCTACACCTTC.

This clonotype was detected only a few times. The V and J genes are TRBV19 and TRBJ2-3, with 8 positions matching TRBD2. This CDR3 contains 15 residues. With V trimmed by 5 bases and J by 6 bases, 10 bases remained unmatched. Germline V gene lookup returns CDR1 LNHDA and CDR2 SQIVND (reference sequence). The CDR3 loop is CASSLQRGGHDTQYF. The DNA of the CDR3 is TGTGCCAGTAGTCTCCAACGGGGGGGCCACGATACGCAGTATTTT.

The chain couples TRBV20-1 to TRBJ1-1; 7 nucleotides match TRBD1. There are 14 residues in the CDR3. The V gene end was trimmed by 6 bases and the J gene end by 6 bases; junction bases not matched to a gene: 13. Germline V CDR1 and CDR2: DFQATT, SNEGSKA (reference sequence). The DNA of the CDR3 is TGCAGTGCCGAACCCCAGGGGGGGAGCGCTGAAGCTTTCTTT. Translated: CSAEPQGGSAEAFF.

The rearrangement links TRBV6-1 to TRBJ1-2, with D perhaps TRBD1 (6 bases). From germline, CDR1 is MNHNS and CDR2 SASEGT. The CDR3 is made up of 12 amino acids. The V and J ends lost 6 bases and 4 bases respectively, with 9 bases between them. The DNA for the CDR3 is TGTGCCAGCAGCGAGACAGGCTATGGCTACACCTTC. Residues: CASSETGYGYTF.

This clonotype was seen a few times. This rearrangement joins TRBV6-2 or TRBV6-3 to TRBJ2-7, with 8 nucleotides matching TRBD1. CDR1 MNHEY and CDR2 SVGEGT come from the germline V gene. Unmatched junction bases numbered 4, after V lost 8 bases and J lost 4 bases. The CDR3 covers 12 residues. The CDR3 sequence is CASGDRLYEQYF. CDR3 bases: TGTGCCAGCGGGGACAGGCTGTACGAGCAGTACTTC.

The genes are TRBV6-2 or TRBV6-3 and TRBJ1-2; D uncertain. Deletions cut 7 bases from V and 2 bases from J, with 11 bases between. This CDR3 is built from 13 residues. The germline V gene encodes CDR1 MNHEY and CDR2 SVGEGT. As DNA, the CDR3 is TGTGCCAGCACCTTACGCGAGAACTATGGCTACACCTTC. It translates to CASTLRENYGYTF.

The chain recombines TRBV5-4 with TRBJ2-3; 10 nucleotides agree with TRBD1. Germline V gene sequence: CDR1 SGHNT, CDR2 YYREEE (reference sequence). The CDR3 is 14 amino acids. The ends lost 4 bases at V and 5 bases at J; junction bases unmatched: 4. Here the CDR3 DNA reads TGTGCCAGCAGCAGGGGACAGGGGTTAGATACGCAGTATTTT. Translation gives CASSRGQGLDTQYF.

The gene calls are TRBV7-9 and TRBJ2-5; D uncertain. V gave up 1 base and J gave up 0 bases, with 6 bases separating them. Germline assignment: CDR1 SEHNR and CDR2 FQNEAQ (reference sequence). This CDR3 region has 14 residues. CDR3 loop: CASSLEVYQETQYF. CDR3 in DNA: TGTGCCAGCAGCTTAGAGGTGTACCAAGAGACCCAGTACTTC.